The entry that follows covers one T cell receptor beta chain sequence. Its target is not known. Sorted subsets were amplified in replicate PCRs using around 200 ng DNA, about 30,000 T cell genomes. Sequencing was performed with immunoSEQ multiplex PCR; in TCRdb, only in-frame clones are kept and a portion is missing. The sample includes millions of clones, 85% to 95% of them seen just once. The record originates from a study of shared clonotypes between healthy human individuals. Regarding the study as a whole: The authors expected sequencing depth to affect clonotype sharing among donors.

Sequenced input: naive CD4+ T cells sorted from blood. Subset here: CD45RA+ positively selected. This clonotype was obtained from a man in his late teens or twenties in good health.

The CDR3 sequence: CASSSTGGTYEQYF. As DNA, the CDR3 is TGTGCCAGCAGTTCGACAGGGGGAACCTACGAGCAGTACTTC. V gene TRBV6-1 combines with J gene TRBJ2-7; the match to TRBD1 covers 9 bases. The CDR3 length is 14 residues. CDR1 is MNHNS and CDR2 is SASEGT in the germline V gene. V trimming: 5 bases; J trimming: 2 bases; junction bases outside the gene matches: 4.